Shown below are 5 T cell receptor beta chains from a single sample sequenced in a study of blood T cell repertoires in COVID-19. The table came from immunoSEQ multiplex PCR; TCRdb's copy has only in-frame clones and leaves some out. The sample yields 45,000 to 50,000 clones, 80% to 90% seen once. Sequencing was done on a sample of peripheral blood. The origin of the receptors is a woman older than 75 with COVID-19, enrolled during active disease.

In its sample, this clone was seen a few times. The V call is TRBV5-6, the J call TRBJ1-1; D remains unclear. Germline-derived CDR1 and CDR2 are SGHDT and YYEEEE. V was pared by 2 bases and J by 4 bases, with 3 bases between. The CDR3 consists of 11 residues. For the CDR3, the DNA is TGTGCCAGCAGCTTCAGCACTGAAGCTTTCTTT. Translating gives CASSFSTEAFF.

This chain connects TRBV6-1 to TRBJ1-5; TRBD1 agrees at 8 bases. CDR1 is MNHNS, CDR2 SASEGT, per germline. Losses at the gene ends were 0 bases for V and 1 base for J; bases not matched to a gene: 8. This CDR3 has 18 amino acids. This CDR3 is CASSEAPPTGASNQPQHF. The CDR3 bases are TGTGCCAGCAGTGAAGCTCCCCCGACAGGGGCCAGCAATCAGCCCCAGCATTTT.

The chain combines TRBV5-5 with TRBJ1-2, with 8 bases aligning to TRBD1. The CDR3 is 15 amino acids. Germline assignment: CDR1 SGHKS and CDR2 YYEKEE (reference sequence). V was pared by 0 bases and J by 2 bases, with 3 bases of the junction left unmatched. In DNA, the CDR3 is TGTGCCAGCAGCTTGGGACAGGGGAAGAACTATGGCTACACCTTC. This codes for CASSLGQGKNYGYTF.

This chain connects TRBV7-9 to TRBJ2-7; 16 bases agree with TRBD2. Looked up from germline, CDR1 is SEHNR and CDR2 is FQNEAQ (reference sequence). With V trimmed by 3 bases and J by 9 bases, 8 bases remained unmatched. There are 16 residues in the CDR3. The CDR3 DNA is TGTGCCAGCAGCTTCGCCGGGACTAGCGGGGGGGCCTGGCAGTACTTC. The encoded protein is CASSFAGTSGGAWQYF.

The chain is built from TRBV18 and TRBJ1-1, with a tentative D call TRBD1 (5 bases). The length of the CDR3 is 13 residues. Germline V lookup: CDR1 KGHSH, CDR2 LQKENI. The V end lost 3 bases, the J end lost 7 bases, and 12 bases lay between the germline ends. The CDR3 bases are TGTGCCAGCTCACCGGACACCACTATTGAAGCTTTCTTT. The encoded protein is CASSPDTTIEAFF.